This passage covers 20 T cell receptor beta chains from one sample sequenced in a study of blood T cells in healthy people across ages. A second PCR, run for roughly 7 to 12 cycles, used a sample-barcoded 5' primer plus a J-beta primer mix. Via MiXCR, TCRdb re-called the 5' RACE reads, giving one row per CDR3 protein. Altogether roughly 1.5 million distinct CDR3 sequences are present, approximately 39% being singletons, with the ten largest covering roughly 3.7%. Sequenced material: blood. The receptors originated from a woman aged 18-29 years in good health.

The gene calls are TRBV11-2 and TRBJ1-2, with TRBD1 matching 8 bases. Trimming took 4 bases from V and 2 from J; bases not matched to a gene: 15. Germline CDR1 reads SGHAT; CDR2 reads FQNNGV. This CDR3 is 18 amino acids long. The CDR3 spells CASSSLMAGTGYNYGYTF. DNA for the CDR3: TGTGCCAGCAGCTCCCTAATGGCCGGGACAGGATACAACTATGGCTACACCTTC. Complete variable domain (other parts from reference TRBV11-2 and TRBJ1-2): EAGVAQSPRYKIIEKRQSVAFWCNPISGHATLYWYQQILGQGPKLLIQFQNNGVVDDSQLPKDRFSAERLKGVDSTLKIQPAKLEDSAVYLCASSSLMAGTGYNYGYTFGSGTRLTVV.

Turning to this clonotype: The germline gene is not matched at one end of the junction; a read error may be the cause. The chain combines TRBV30 with TRBJ1-2; D is unresolved. The CDR3 is 11 residues long. CDR1 is GTSNPN and CDR2 is SVGIG in the germline V gene (reference sequence). The DNA of the CDR3 is TGTGCCGGGAGTCACCTCTATGGCTACACCTTC. The encoded protein is CAGSHLYGYTF.

The chain carries TRBV13 and TRBJ1-1; D unclear. This CDR3 contains 15 residues. V was shortened by 0 bases and J by 1 base, with 9 bases between the two germline ends. Per germline, CDR1 PRHDT and CDR2 FYEKMQ (reference sequence). CDR3 residues: CASSLGYTQNTEAFF. CDR3 in DNA: TGTGCCAGCAGCTTAGGATATACTCAGAACACTGAAGCTTTCTTT. Supplemented by reference TRBV13 and TRBJ1-1, the full variable domain reads AAGVIQSPRHLIKEKRETATLKCYPIPRHDTVYWYQQGPGQDPQFLISFYEKMQSDKGSIPDRFSAQQFSDYHSELNMSSLELGDSALYFCASSLGYTQNTEAFFGQGTRLTVV.

V is TRBV7-2 and J is TRBJ1-4, with D possibly being TRBD1 (5 bases). The CDR3 totals 20 residues. V was trimmed by 0 bases and J by 0 bases, leaving 20 bases between them. Germline loops: CDR1 SGHTA, CDR2 FQGNSA. The CDR3 reads CASSLAKGILSKATNEKLFF. The DNA of the CDR3 is TGTGCCAGCAGCTTAGCGAAGGGGATTTTGAGCAAAGCAACTAATGAAAAACTGTTTTTT.

The chain employs TRBV12-3 or TRBV12-4 and TRBJ2-7; D gene uncertain. This CDR3 has 12 amino acids. Trimming stripped 3 bases from V and 6 bases from J, with 9 bases between. CDR3 protein: CASSLIGFEQYF. DNA of the CDR3: TGTGCCAGCAGTTTGATAGGCTTCGAGCAGTACTTC.

This clonotype has a handful of counts. This rearrangement joins TRBV20-1 to TRBJ2-3, with 11 bases matching TRBD2. The CDR3 covers 13 residues. Germline loops: CDR1 DFQATT, CDR2 SNEGSKA (reference sequence). V lost 6 bases, J lost 7 bases, and 6 bases stayed unmatched. CDR3 DNA: TGCAGTGCCTCACTAGCGGGAGCAAATACGCAGTATTTT. This codes for CSASLAGANTQYF.

This clonotype was seen only a few times. V is TRBV12-3 or TRBV12-4 and J is TRBJ1-2; no reliable D call. The germline V and J ends were trimmed by 5 bases and 9 bases, with 13 bases remaining between them. The CDR3 runs to 12 residues. Here the CDR3 reads CASSLIGVSYTF. In nucleotides, the CDR3 is TGTGCCAGCAGTCTCATCGGCGTTAGCTACACCTTC.

Only a few counts were recorded for this clonotype. The chain recombines TRBV28 with TRBJ2-3; 7 bases match TRBD1. With 3 bases clipped from V and 7 bases from J, the junction kept 4 bases outside the gene matches. Germline-derived CDR1 and CDR2 are MDHEN and SYDVKM. The length of the CDR3 is 13 residues. This CDR3 is CASSFEGAHTQYF. For the CDR3, the DNA is TGTGCCAGCAGTTTTGAGGGGGCCCATACGCAGTATTTT.

V usage is TRBV9 and J usage is TRBJ2-2, with 10 bases that match TRBD2. The CDR3 consists of 16 residues. Trimming cost V 2 bases and J 0 bases; bases outside gene matches: 1. Germline values: CDR1 SGDLS, CDR2 YYNGEE. CDR3 in DNA: TGTGCCAGCAGCGTCGGACTAGCGGCGAACACCGGGGAGCTGTTTTTT. Protein: CASSVGLAANTGELFF.

This clonotype has a handful of counts. The chain combines TRBV21-1 with TRBJ2-6; the listed D gene, TRBD2, was not tested against the DNA. TRBV21-1 has pseudogene status. The CDR3 contains 17 residues. CDR3 sequence reads: CASSKDEGPDGANVLTF. CDR3 in DNA: TGTGCCAGCAGCAAAGATGAGGGTCCGGACGGGGCCAACGTCCTGACTTTC.

The rearrangement links TRBV6-6 to TRBJ2-3; 9 bases fit TRBD2. The junction had 12 bases not matched to a gene; V was cut back by 4 bases and J by 4 bases. CDR1 is MNHNY, CDR2 SVGAGI, per germline (reference sequence). The length of the CDR3 is 17 residues. Here the CDR3 reads CASSFTRAGGGADTQYF. The CDR3 DNA sequence: TGTGCCAGCAGTTTTACCAGAGCGGGGGGCGGCGCAGATACGCAGTATTTT.

This clonotype was seen a handful of times. The rearrangement links TRBV6-2 or TRBV6-3 to TRBJ1-1; D is uncertain. Trimming stripped 6 bases from V and 2 bases from J, with 7 bases between. This CDR3 spans 12 amino acids. Germline CDR1 reads MNHEY; CDR2 reads SVGEGT. CDR3 in amino acids: CASRRLNTEAFF. CDR3 bases: TGTGCCAGCAGGCGTCTTAACACTGAAGCTTTCTTT.

This chain links TRBV6-5 with TRBJ1-4, with no clear D. V was clipped by 2 bases and J by 3 bases, with 10 bases between them. CDR1 MNHEY and CDR2 SVGAGI come from the germline V gene. The CDR3 runs 15 residues. CDR3 in amino acids: CASSYRGGPNEKLFF. CDR3 DNA: TGTGCCAGCAGTTACAGAGGCGGACCTAATGAAAAACTGTTTTTT.

The rearrangement joins TRBV9 to TRBJ2-5, with a weak D call TRBD2 (6 bases). The J call may be mistaken, given a closer DNA end match to TRBJ2-7. Looked up from germline, CDR1 is SGDLS and CDR2 is YYNGEE. The CDR3 has 13 residues. The CDR3 sequence is CASSPRLDREQYF. CDR3 bases: TGTGCCAGCAGCCCCCGACTAGATCGCGAGCAGTACTTC.

This chain links TRBV7-2 with TRBJ2-7; 7 bases map to TRBD2. This CDR3 spans 15 amino acids. Trimming cost V 3 bases and J 3 bases; bases outside gene matches: 8. CDR1 is SGHTA and CDR2 is FQGNSA in the germline V gene. Here the CDR3 reads CASSLGGGPYYEQYF. The DNA of the CDR3 is TGTGCCAGCAGCTTGGGCGGGGGTCCTTACTACGAGCAGTACTTC.

This chain uses TRBV20-1 with TRBJ2-4; tentatively, D is TRBD2 (6 bases). Germline-derived CDR1 and CDR2 are DFQATT and SNEGSKA (reference sequence). V dropped 6 bases and J dropped 13 bases, with 22 bases sitting between them. The CDR3 runs to 13 residues. CDR3 DNA: TGCAGTGCGGACCTACGGCGGGAAAAAGGGCAGTACTTC. Protein: CSADLRREKGQYF.

This chain links TRBV7-9 with TRBJ2-7; D uncertain. Germline-derived CDR1 and CDR2 are SEHNR and FQNEAQ (reference sequence). Deletions cut 4 bases from V and 0 bases from J, with 7 bases between. The CDR3 covers 13 residues. The DNA of the CDR3 is TGTGCCAGCAGCTCTACTTTCTCCTACGAGCAGTACTTC. The encoded protein is CASSSTFSYEQYF.

This clonotype showed up just a few times. The rearrangement uses TRBV7-2 and TRBJ1-1; D gene uncertain. Per the germline V gene, CDR1 is SGHTA and CDR2 is FQGNSA. Trimming pared 3 bases from V and 9 bases from J, leaving 11 bases between. This CDR3 contains 12 residues. The CDR3 DNA reads as TGTGCCAGCAGCTTCTGGGATCGGCAAGCTTTCTTT. It is translated as CASSFWDRQAFF. Full variable domain (missing parts from reference TRBV7-2 and TRBJ1-1): GAGVSQSPSNKVTEKGKDVELRCDPISGHTALYWYRQSLGQGLEFLIYFQGNSAPDKSGLPSDRFSAERTGGSVSTLTIQRTQQEDSAVYLCASSFWDRQAFFGQGTRLTVV.

This clonotype was observed a few times. The chain couples TRBV20-1 to TRBJ2-3; maybe TRBD2 (5 bases). Germline-derived CDR1 and CDR2 are DFQATT and SNEGSKA (reference sequence). The germline V and J ends were trimmed by 5 bases and 7 bases, with 16 bases remaining between them. This CDR3 contains 13 residues. This CDR3 is CSAAPAGHYTQYF. The DNA of the CDR3 is TGCAGTGCTGCCCCCGCGGGTCACTATACGCAGTATTTT.

This clonotype appeared a few times. V is TRBV11-1 and J is TRBJ2-1, with 7 bases that match TRBD2. CDR1 is SGHAT, CDR2 FQDESV, per germline (reference sequence). V shed 6 bases, J shed 0 bases, and the junction held 14 bases outside the gene matches. The CDR3 length is 18 residues. CDR3: CASRNPGGAGSSYNEQFF. The CDR3 bases are TGTGCCAGCAGAAACCCAGGTGGAGCGGGATCCTCCTACAATGAGCAGTTCTTC.